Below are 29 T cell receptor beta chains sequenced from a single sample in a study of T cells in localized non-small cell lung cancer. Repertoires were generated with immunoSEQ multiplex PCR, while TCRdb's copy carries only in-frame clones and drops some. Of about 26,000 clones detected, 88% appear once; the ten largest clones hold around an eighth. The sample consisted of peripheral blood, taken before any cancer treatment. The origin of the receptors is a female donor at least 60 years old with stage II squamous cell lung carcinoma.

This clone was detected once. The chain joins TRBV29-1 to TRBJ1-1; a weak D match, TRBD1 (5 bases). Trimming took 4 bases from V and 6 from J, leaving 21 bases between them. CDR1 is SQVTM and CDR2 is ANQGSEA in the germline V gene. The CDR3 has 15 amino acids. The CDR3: CSVVHQGGLSAEAFF. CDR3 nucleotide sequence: TGCAGCGTTGTTCACCAGGGTGGATTGTCTGCTGAAGCTTTCTTT. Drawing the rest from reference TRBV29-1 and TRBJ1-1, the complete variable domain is SAVISQKPSRDICQRGTSLTIQCQVDSQVTMMFWYRQQPGQSLTLIATANQGSEATYESGFVIDKFPISRPNLTFSTLTVSNMSPEDSSIYLCSVVHQGGLSAEAFFGQGTRLTVV.

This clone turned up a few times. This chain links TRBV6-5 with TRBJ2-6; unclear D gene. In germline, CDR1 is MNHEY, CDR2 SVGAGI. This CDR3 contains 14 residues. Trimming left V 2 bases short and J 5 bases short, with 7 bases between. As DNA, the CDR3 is TGTGCCAGCAGTTACGGGCGTCGGGCCAACGTCCTGACTTTC. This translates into CASSYGRRANVLTF.

The CDR3 DNA reads TGCGCCAGCAGCTTGCGGGGGGACACTGAAGCTTTCTTT. It is translated as CASSLRGDTEAFF. The chain is built from TRBV5-1 and TRBJ1-1, with D possibly matching TRBD1 (5 bases). The CDR3 has 13 residues. Germline loops: CDR1 SGHRS, CDR2 YFSETQ. V was shortened by 1 base and J by 3 bases, with 7 bases between the two germline ends. Drawing the rest from reference TRBV5-1 and TRBJ1-1, the complete variable domain is KAGVTQTPRYLIKTRGQQVTLSCSPISGHRSVSWYQQTPGQGLQFLFEYFSETQRNKGNFPGRFSGRQFSNSRSEMNVSTLELGDSALYLCASSLRGDTEAFFGQGTRLTVV.

The CDR3 DNA reads TGTGCCAGTAGTATTCCCCCAGGTGGCTACACCTTC. Translated, it gives CASSIPPGGYTF. J is TRBJ1-2 and V is TRBV19; D remains unclear. Germline loops: CDR1 LNHDA, CDR2 SQIVND (reference sequence). V was clipped by 3 bases and J by 7 bases, with 9 bases between them. The CDR3 has 12 amino acids. Supplemented by reference TRBV19 and TRBJ1-2, the full variable domain reads DGGITQSPKYLFRKEGQNVTLSCEQNLNHDAMYWYRQDPGQGLRLIYYSQIVNDFQKGDIAEGYSVSREKKESFPLTVTSAQKNPTAFYLCASSIPPGGYTFGSGTRLTVV.

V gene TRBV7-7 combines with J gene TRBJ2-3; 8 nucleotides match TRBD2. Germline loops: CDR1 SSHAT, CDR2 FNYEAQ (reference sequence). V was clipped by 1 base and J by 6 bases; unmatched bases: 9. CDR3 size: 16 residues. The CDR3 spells CASSLDLSGGADTQYF. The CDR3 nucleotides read TGTGCCAGCAGCTTAGACCTCTCGGGGGGGGCCGATACGCAGTATTTT. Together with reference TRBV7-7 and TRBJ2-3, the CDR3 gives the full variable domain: GAGVSQSPRYKVTKRGQDVTLRCDPISSHATLYWYQQALGQGPEFLTYFNYEAQPDKSGLPSDRFSAERPEGSISTLTIQRTEQRDSAMYRCASSLDLSGGADTQYFGPGTRLTVL.

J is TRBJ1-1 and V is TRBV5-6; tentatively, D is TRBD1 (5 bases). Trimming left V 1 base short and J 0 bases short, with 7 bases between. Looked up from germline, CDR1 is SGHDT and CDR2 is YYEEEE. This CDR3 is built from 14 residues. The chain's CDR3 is CASSLRQLNTEAFF. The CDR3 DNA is TGTGCCAGCAGCTTGAGACAGTTGAACACTGAAGCTTTCTTT.

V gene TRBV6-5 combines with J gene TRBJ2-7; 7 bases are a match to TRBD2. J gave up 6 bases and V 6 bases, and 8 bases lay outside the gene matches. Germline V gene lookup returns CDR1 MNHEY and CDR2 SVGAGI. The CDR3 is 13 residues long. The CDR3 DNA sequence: TGTGCCAGCAGCCCTCGACTAGCTCGCGAGCAGTACTTC. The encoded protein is CASSPRLAREQYF.

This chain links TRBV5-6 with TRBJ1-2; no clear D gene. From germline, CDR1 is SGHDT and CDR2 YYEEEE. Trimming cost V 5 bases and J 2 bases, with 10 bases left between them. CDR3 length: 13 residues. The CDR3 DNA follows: TGTGCCAGCAGGTCACAGCCCAACTATGGCTACACCTTC. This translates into CASRSQPNYGYTF.

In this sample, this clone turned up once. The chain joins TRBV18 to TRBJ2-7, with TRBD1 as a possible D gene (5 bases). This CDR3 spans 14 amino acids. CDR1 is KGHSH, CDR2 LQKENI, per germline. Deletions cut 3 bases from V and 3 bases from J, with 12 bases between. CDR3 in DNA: TGTGCCAGCTCACCTTTACAGGAGATCTACGAGCAGTACTTC. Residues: CASSPLQEIYEQYF.

CDR3 sequence reads: CASSTTSGGQETQYF. For the CDR3, the DNA is TGTGCCAGCAGTACGACTAGCGGGGGGCAAGAGACCCAGTACTTC. V and J are TRBV6-1 and TRBJ2-5, with 13 bases aligning to TRBD2. The V gene's germline CDR1 is MNHNS and CDR2 SASEGT. The CDR3 spans 15 residues. With V trimmed by 5 bases and J by 2 bases, 2 bases remained unmatched.

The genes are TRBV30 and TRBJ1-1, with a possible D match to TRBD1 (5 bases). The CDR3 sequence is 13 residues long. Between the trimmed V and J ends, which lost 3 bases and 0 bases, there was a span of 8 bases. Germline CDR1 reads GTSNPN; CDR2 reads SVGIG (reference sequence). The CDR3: CAWRPGMNTEAFF. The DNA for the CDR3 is TGTGCCTGGAGGCCAGGGATGAACACTGAAGCTTTCTTT.

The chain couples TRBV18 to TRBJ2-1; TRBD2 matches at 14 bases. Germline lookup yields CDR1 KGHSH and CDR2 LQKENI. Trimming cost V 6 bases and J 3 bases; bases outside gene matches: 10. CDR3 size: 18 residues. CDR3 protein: CASSPGGTSGRGYNEQFF. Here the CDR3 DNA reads TGTGCCAGCTCCCCCGGCGGGACTAGCGGGAGAGGCTACAATGAGCAGTTCTTC.

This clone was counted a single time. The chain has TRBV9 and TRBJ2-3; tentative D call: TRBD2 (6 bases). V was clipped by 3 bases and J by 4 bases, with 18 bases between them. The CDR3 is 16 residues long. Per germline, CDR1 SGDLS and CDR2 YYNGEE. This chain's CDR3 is CASSAPWRGSPDTQYF. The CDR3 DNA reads TGTGCCAGCAGCGCCCCGTGGCGGGGAAGCCCAGATACGCAGTATTTT.

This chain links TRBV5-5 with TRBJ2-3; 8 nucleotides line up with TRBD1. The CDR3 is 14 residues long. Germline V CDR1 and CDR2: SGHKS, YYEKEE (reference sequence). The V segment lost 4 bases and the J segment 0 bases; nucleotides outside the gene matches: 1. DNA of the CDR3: TGTGCCAGCAGCCGACAGGGGAGCACAGATACGCAGTATTTT. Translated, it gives CASSRQGSTDTQYF. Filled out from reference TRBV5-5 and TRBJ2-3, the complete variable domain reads DAGVTQSPTHLIKTRGQQVTLRCSPISGHKSVSWYQQVLGQGPQFIFQYYEKEERGRGNFPDRFSARQFPNYSSELNVNALLLGDSALYLCASSRQGSTDTQYFGPGTRLTVL.

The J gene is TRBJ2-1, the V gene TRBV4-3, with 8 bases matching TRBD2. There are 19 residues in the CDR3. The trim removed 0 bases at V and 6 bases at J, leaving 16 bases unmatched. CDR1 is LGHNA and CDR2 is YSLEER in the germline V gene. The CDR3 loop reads CASSQDVYAAGGQGNEQFF. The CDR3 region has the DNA TGCGCCAGCAGCCAAGATGTATACGCGGCGGGGGGCCAGGGCAATGAGCAGTTCTTC.

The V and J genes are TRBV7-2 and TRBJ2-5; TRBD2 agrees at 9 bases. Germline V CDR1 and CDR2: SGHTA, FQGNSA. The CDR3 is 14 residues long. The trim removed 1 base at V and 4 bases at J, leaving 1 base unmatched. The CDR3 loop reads CASSLVLAGETQYF. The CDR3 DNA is TGTGCCAGCAGCTTAGTACTAGCGGGAGAGACCCAGTACTTC.

DNA for the CDR3: TGTGCCAGCAGTTGGGACGCCGATCAGCCCCAGCATTTT. Translating it yields CASSWDADQPQHF. The chain is built from TRBV7-2 and TRBJ1-5; D may be TRBD1 (5 bases). Trimming removed 6 bases at V and 5 bases at J, with 11 bases between. Germline loops: CDR1 SGHTA, CDR2 FQGNSA. The CDR3 has 13 residues.

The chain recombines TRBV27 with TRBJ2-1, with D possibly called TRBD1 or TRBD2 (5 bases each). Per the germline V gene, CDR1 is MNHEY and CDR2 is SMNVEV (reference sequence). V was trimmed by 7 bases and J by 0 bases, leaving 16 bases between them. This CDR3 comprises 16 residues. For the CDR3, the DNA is TGTGCCAGCACCATGCTTGGGACCAGCTCCTACAATGAGCAGTTCTTC. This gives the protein CASTMLGTSSYNEQFF.

The CDR3 nucleotides read TGTGCCAGTTGGGACAACACCATATATTTT. Its translation: CASWDNTIYF. This rearrangement joins TRBV19 to TRBJ1-3; D is possibly TRBD1 (5 bases). CDR1 is LNHDA, CDR2 SQIVND, per germline (reference sequence). The CDR3 length is 10 residues. V was cut by 8 bases and J by 7 bases, with 6 bases left in between.

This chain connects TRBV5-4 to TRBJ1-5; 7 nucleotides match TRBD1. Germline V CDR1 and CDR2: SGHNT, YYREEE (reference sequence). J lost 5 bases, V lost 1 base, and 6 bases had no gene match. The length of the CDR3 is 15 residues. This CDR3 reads CASSLMAGGDQPQHF. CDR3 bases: TGTGCCAGCAGCTTGATGGCAGGGGGGGATCAGCCCCAGCATTTT.

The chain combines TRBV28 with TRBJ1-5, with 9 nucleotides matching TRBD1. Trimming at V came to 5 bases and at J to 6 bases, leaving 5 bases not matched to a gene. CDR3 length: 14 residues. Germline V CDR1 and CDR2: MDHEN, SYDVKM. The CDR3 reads CASSQGTGTQPQHF. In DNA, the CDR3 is TGTGCCAGCAGTCAAGGGACAGGGACTCAGCCCCAGCATTTT.

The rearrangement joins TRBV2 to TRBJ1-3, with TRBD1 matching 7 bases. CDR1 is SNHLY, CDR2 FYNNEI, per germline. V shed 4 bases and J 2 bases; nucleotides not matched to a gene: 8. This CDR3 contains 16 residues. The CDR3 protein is CASSVQGPQPGNTIYF. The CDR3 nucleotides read TGTGCCAGCAGTGTACAGGGGCCACAACCTGGAAACACCATATATTTT.

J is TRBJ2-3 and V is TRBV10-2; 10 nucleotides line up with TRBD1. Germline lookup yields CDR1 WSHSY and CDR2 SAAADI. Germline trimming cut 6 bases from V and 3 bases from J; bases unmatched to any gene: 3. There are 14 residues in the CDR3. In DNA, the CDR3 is TGCGCCAGCAGGGGGGACAGGGGAACAGATACGCAGTATTTT. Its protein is CASRGDRGTDTQYF.

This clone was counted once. CDR3 in DNA: TGTGCCAGCAGTGAGGGACAGGGGGCTAATGAAAAACTGTTTTTT. Translation gives CASSEGQGANEKLFF. The V call is TRBV6-1, the J call TRBJ1-4, with 11 bases aligning to TRBD1. The CDR3 is 15 amino acids. CDR1 is MNHNS and CDR2 is SASEGT in the germline V gene. V shed 3 bases and J 3 bases; nucleotides not matched to a gene: 0.

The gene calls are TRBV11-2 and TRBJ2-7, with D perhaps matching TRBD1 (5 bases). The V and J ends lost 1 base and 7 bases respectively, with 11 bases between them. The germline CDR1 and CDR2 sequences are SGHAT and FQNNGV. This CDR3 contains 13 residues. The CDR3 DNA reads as TGTGCCAGCAGCTTAGTGGTCCGGACAGAGCAGTACTTC. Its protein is CASSLVVRTEQYF.

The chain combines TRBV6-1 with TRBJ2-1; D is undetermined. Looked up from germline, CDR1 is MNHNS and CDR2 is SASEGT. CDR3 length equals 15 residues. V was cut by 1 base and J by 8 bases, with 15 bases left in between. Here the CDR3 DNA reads TGTGCCAGCAGTGAAGGGAACTATCATTTATATGAGCAGTTCTTC. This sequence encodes CASSEGNYHLYEQFF.

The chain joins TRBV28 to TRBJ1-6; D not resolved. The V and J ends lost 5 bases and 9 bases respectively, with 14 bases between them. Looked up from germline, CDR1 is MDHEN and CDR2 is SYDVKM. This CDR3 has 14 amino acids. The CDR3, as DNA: TGTGCCAGCAGTCCCTCCGGGGTAGGTTCACCCCTCCACTTT. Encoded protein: CASSPSGVGSPLHF.

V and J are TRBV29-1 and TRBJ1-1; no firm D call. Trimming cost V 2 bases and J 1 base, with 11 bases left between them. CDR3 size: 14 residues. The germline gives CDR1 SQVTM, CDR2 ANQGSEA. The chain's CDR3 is CSVETRHSNTEAFF. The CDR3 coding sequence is TGCAGCGTTGAAACCCGACACTCGAACACTGAAGCTTTCTTT.

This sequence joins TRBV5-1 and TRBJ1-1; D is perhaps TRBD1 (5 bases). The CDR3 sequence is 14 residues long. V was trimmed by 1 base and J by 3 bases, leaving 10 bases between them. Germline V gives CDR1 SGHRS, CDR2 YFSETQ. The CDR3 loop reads CASSLSGEDTEAFF. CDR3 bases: TGCGCCAGCAGCTTGTCGGGGGAGGACACTGAAGCTTTCTTT.